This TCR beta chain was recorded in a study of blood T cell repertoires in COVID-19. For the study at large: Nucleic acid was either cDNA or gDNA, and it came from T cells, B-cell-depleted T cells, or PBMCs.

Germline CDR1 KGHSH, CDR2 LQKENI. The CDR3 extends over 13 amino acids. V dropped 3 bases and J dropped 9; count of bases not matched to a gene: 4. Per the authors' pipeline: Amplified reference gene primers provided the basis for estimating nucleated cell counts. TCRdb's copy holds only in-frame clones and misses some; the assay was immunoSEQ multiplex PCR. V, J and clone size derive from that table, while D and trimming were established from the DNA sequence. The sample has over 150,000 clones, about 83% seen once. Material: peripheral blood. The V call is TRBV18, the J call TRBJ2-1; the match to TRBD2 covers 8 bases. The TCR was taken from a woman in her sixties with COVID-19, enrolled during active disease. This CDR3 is CASSPLRGGEQFF. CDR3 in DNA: TGTGCCAGCTCACCCCTCCGGGGGGGTGAGCAGTTCTTC.